Listed below are T cell receptor beta chains from one sample, sequenced in a study of post-analysis software for immune sequencing data. MiXCR was run by TCRdb on the PCR reads, yielding one entry per CDR3 protein. This sample has more than 500,000 distinct CDR3 sequences, with around 34% found just once. Input material: blood. The receptors come from a girl younger than 18 with multiple sclerosis. CDR3s include the opening cysteine and the closing phenylalanine or tryptophan. A D gene is named only where the DNA matches it firmly. Clone size is given for some rows only: seen once, a few or many times, or a class if the clone is expanded.

cdr3_aa | cdr3_nt | clone_size | v_call | d_call | j_call
CASSPFIANPYNEQFF | TGTGCCAGCAGCCCCTTCATAGCGAACCCATACAATGAGCAGTTCTTC | few | TRBV7-2 | . | TRBJ2-1
CSLDRGSTNEKLFF | TGCAGTTTGGACAGGGGTTCAACTAATGAAAAACTGTTTTTT | few | TRBV29-1 | TRBD1 | TRBJ1-4
CASTIAGLQETQYF | TGTGCCAGCACTATAGCGGGGCTTCAAGAGACCCAGTACTTC | once | TRBV28 | TRBD2 | TRBJ2-5
CASSKTSGGTYEQYF | TGTGCCAGCAGCAAGACTAGCGGGGGAACCTACGAGCAGTACTTC | once | TRBV7-8 | TRBD2 | TRBJ2-7
CTSSLFQGATDTQYF | TGTACCAGCAGCTTATTTCAGGGGGCCACAGATACGCAGTATTTT | . | TRBV7-3 | TRBD1 | TRBJ2-3
CASSLTATGGVGDTQYF | TGTGCCAGCAGCTTAACAGCGACAGGGGGCGTAGGTGATACGCAGTATTTT | . | TRBV7-2 | TRBD1 | TRBJ2-3
CASKTRETYNEQFF | TGTGCCAGCAAAACTAGGGAAACCTACAATGAGCAGTTCTTC | few | TRBV12-3/TRBV12-4 | . | TRBJ2-1
CASSRDTSYEQYF | TGTGCCAGCAGCCGAGACACCTCCTACGAGCAGTACTTC | many | TRBV6-5 | . | TRBJ2-7
CASSLGEGARSSYEQYF | TGTGCCAGCAGCTTAGGAGAGGGGGCTAGGAGCTCCTACGAGCAGTACTTC | . | TRBV13 | TRBD1 | TRBJ2-7
CASSLKHRGRQETQYF | TGTGCCAGCAGCTTAAAGCACAGGGGTAGGCAAGAGACCCAGTACTTC | . | TRBV7-2 | TRBD1 | TRBJ2-5
CSASPTSGGAADTQYF | TGCAGTGCTAGCCCGACTAGCGGGGGGGCAGCAGATACGCAGTATTTT | . | TRBV20-1 | TRBD2 | TRBJ2-3
CSASRSGTKTQETQYF | TGCAGTGCTAGCCGAAGCGGGACAAAAACCCAAGAGACCCAGTACTTC | . | TRBV20-1 | . | TRBJ2-5
CASSGRQNQDQHF | TGTGCCAGCAGTGGGAGACAAAATCAGGACCAGCATTTT | . | TRBV6-5 | . | TRBJ1-5
CSAPGGGVYGYTF | TGCAGTGCTCCCGGGGGGGGAGTCTATGGCTACACCTTC | . | TRBV20-1 | . | TRBJ1-2
CSARVIQSSYNEQFF | TGCAGTGCTAGAGTGATTCAAAGCTCCTACAATGAGCAGTTCTTC | . | TRBV20-1 | . | TRBJ2-1
CASSDPGTGRFEQFF | TGCGCCAGCAGTGACCCCGGGACAGGGCGATTTGAGCAGTTCTTC | . | TRBV10-1 | TRBD1 | TRBJ2-1
CASSLGTGTRRDEQYF | TGTGCTAGCAGCTTGGGGACAGGGACGCGACGGGACGAGCAGTACTTC | few | TRBV7-7 | TRBD1 | TRBJ2-7
CASSLSRLNTEAFF | TGCGCCAGCAGCTTGAGTCGGCTGAACACTGAAGCTTTCTTT | . | TRBV5-1 | . | TRBJ1-1
CASSLGSKIYGYTF | TGTGCCAGCAGTTTGGGCAGTAAGATCTATGGCTACACCTTC | . | TRBV12-3/TRBV12-4 | . | TRBJ1-2
CASSLRQGASTDAEYF | TGTGCCAGCAGTCTAAGACAGGGGGCTAGCACAGATGCGGAGTATTTT | . | TRBV12-3/TRBV12-4 | TRBD1 | TRBJ2-3
CSARTTSGGTYEQYF | TGCAGTGCTAGAACTACTAGCGGGGGGACCTACGAGCAGTACTTC | . | TRBV20-1 | TRBD2 | TRBJ2-7
CASSQDRDSNQPRHF | TGTGCCAGCAGCCAAGACAGGGATAGCAATCAGCCCCGGCATTTT | . | TRBV6-5 | TRBD1 | TRBJ1-5
CASSWGTPEAFF | TGTGCCAGCAGTTGGGGGACACCCGAAGCTTTCTTT | . | TRBV6-6 | . | TRBJ1-1
CASSRREWNSPLHF | TGTGCCAGCAGCCGAAGGGAGTGGAATTCACCCCTCCACTTT | . | TRBV28 | . | TRBJ1-6
CASSKQPRQETQYF | TGTGCCAGCAGCAAACAGCCACGCCAAGAGACCCAGTACTTC | . | TRBV7-2 | . | TRBJ2-5
CASSPRGGRSDTQYF | TGTGCCAGCAGCCCACGGGGGGGCAGGTCAGATACGCAGTATTTT | . | TRBV7-3 | TRBD2 | TRBJ2-3
CASSEGPSPWELFF | TGTGCCAGCAGCGAGGGACCCTCGCCGTGGGAGCTGTTTTTT | . | TRBV9 | . | TRBJ2-2
CASTGTSGGPQFF | TGTGCCAGCACCGGGACTAGCGGGGGGCCACAGTTCTTC | . | TRBV2 | TRBD2 | TRBJ2-1
CSASTRLAAKETQYF | TGCAGTGCTAGCACGCGACTAGCCGCTAAAGAGACCCAGTACTTC | few | TRBV20-1 | TRBD2 | TRBJ2-5
CTSSFFDMGGDIQYF | TGCACCAGCAGCTTTTTTGATATGGGAGGGGACATTCAGTACTTC | . | TRBV5-1 | TRBD2 | TRBJ2-4
CASEGGATFYNEQFF | TGTGCCAGCGAGGGAGGGGCCACATTCTACAATGAGCAGTTCTTC | . | TRBV6-1 | TRBD2 | TRBJ2-1